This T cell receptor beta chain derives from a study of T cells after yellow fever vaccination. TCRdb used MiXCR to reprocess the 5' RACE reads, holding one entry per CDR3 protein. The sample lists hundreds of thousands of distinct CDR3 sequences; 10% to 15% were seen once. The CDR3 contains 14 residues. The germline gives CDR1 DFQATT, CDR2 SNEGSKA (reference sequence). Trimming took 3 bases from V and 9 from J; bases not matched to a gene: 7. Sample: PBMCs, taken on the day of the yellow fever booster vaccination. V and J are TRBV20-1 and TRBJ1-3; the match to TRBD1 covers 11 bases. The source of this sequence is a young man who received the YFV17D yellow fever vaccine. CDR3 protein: CSARPGTGGSTIYF. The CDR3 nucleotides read TGCAGTGCTAGGCCCGGGACAGGGGGATCCACCATATATTTT.